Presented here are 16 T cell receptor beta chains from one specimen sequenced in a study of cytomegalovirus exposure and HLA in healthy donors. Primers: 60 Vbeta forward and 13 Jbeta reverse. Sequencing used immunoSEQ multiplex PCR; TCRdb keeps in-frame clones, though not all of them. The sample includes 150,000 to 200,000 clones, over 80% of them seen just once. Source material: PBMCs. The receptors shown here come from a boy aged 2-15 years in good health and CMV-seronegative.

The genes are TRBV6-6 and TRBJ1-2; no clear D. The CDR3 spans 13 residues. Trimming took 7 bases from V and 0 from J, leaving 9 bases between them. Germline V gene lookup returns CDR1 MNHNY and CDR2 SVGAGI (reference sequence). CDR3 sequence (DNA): TGTGCCAGCACGGTCCGCACTAACTATGGCTACACCTTC. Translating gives CASTVRTNYGYTF.

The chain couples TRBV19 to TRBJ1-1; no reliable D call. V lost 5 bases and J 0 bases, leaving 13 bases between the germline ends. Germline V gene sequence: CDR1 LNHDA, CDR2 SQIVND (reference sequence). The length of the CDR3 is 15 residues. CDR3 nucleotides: TGTGCCAGTAGTCCCCGGGGTACACTGAACACTGAAGCTTTCTTT. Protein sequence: CASSPRGTLNTEAFF.

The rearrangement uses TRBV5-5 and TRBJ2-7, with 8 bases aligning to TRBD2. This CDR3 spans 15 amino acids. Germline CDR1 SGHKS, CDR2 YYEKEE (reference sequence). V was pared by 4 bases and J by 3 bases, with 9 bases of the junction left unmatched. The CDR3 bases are TGTGCCAGCAGCCAGAAGGCGGGGGGTTACTACGAGCAGTACGTC. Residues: CASSQKAGGYYEQYV.

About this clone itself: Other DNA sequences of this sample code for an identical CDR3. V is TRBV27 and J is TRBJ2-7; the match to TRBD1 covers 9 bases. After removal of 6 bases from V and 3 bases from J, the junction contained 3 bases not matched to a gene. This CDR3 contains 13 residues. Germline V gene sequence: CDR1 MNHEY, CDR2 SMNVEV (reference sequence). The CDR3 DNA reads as TGTGCCAGCAGCCCGGGACAGGGCTACGAGCAGTACGTC. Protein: CASSPGQGYEQYV.

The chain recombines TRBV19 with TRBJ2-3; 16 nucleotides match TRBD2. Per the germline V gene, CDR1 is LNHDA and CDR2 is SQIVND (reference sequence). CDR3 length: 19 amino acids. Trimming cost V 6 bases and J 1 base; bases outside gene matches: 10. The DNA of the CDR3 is TGTGCCAGTAGCCAGCCGGGACTAGCGGGAGGGTTAGGCACAGATACGCAGTATTTT. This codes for CASSQPGLAGGLGTDTQYF.

CDR3 protein: CASSLDTGGNEQFF. The DNA of the CDR3 is TGTGCCAGCAGCTTGGATACAGGGGGCAATGAGCAGTTCTTC. The chain couples TRBV11-3 to TRBJ2-1; 8 bases map to TRBD1. Looked up from germline, CDR1 is SGHNT and CDR2 is YENEEA. This CDR3 contains 14 residues. Losses at the gene ends were 3 bases for V and 6 bases for J; bases not matched to a gene: 4.

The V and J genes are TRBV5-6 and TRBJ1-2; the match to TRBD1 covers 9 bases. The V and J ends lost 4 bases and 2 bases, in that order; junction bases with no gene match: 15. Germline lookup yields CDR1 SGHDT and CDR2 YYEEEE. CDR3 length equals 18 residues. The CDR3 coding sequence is TGTGCCAGCAGCCCGGGGGGATCGGGACAGGGAAAAAACTATGGCTACACCTTC. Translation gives CASSPGGSGQGKNYGYTF. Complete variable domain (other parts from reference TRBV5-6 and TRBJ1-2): DAGVTQSPTHLIKTRGQQVTLRCSPKSGHDTVSWYQQALGQGPQFIFQYYEEEERQRGNFPDRFSGHQFPNYSSELNVNALLLGDSALYLCASSPGGSGQGKNYGYTFGSGTRLTVV.

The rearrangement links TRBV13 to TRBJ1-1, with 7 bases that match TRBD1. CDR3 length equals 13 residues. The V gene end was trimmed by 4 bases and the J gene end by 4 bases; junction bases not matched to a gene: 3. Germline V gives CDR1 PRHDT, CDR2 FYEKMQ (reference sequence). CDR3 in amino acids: CASSSNRGTEAFF. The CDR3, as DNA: TGTGCCAGCAGCTCAAACAGGGGCACTGAAGCTTTCTTT.

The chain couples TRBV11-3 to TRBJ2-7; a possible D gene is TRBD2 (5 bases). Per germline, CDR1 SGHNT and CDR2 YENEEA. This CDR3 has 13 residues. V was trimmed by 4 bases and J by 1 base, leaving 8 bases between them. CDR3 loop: CASSSSSSYEQYF. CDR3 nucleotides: TGTGCCAGCAGCTCTAGCTCGTCCTACGAGCAGTACTTC.

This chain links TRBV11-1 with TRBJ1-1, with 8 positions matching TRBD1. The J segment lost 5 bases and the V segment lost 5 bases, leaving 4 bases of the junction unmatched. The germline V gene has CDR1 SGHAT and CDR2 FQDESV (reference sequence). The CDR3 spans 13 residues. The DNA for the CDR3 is TGTGCCAGCAGCCGGACAGGGAGGACTGAAGCTTTCTTT. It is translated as CASSRTGRTEAFF.

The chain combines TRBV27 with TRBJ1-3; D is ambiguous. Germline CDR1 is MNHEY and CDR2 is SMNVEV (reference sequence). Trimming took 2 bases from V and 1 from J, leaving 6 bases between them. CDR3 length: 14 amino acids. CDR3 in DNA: TGTGCCAGCAGTTTACGGGGATCTGGAAACACCATATATTTT. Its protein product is CASSLRGSGNTIYF.

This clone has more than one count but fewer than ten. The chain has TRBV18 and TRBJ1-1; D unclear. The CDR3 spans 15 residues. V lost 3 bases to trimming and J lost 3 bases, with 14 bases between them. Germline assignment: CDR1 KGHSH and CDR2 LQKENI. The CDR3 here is CASSPDWVVDTEAFF. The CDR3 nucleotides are TGTGCCAGCTCACCCGACTGGGTGGTGGACACTGAAGCTTTCTTT.

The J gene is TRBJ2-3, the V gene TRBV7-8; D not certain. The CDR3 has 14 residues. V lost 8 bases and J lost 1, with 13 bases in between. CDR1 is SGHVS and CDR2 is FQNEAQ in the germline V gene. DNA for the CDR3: TGTGCCAGCTTGTTTCGAGTGGGCACAGATACGCAGTATTTT. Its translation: CASLFRVGTDTQYF. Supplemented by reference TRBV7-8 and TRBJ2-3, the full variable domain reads GAGVSQSPRYKVAKRGQDVALRCDPISGHVSLFWYQQALGQGPEFLTYFQNEAQLDKSGLPSDRFFAERPEGSVSTLKIQRTQQEDSAVYLCASLFRVGTDTQYFGPGTRLTVL.

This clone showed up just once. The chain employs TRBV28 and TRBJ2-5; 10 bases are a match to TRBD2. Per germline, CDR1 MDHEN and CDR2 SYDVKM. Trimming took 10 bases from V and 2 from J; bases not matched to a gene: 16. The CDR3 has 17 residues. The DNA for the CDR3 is TGTGCCACCGCTAGGCTAGCGGGGGATCCAGAACAAGAGACCCAGTACTTC. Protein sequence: CATARLAGDPEQETQYF. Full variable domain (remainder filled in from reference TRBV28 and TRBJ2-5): DVKVTQSSRYLVKRTGEKVFLECVQDMDHENMFWYRQDPGLGLRLIYFSYDVKMKEKGDIPEGYSVSREKKERFSLILESASTNQTSMYLCATARLAGDPEQETQYFGPGTRLLVL.

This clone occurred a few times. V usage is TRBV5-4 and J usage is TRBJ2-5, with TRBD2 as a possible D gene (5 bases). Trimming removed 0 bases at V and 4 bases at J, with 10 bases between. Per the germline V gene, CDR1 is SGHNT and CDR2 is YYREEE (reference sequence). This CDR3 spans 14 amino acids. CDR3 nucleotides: TGTGCCAGCAGCTTGGAACTAGAAGGAGAGACCCAGTACTTC. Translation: CASSLELEGETQYF.

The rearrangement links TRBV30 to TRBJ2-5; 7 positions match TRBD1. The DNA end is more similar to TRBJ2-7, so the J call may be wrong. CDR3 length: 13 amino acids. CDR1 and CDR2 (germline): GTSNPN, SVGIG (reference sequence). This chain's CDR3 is CAWTGQLDYEQYF. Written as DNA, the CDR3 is TGTGCCTGGACGGGACAGTTAGACTACGAGCAGTACTTC.